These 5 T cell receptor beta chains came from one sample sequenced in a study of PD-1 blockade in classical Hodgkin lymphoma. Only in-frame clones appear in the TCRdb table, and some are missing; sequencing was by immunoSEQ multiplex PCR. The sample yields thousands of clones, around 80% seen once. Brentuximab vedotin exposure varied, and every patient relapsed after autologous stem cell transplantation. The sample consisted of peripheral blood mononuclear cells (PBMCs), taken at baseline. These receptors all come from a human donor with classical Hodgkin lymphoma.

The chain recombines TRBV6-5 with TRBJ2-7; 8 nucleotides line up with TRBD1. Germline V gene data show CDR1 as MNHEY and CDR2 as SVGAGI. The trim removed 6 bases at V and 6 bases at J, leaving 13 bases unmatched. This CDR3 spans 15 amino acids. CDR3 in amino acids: CASSDPRQGLFEQYF. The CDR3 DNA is TGTGCCAGCAGCGATCCCCGACAGGGGCTCTTCGAGCAGTACTTC.

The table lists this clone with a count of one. CDR3 amino acids: CASSQGASEQYF. The DNA for the CDR3 is TGCGCCAGCAGCCAGGGGGCCTCCGAGCAGTACTTC. The chain recombines TRBV5-1 with TRBJ2-7; TRBD1 agrees at 8 bases. V lost 4 bases to trimming and J lost 6 bases; unmatched junction nucleotides: 3. The length of the CDR3 is 12 residues. The germline gives CDR1 SGHRS, CDR2 YFSETQ.

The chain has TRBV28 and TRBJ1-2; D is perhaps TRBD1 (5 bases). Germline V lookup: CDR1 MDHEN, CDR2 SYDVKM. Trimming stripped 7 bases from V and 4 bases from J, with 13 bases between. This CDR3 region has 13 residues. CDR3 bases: TGTGCCAGCACCATTTACAGGAGCTATGGCTACACCTTC. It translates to CASTIYRSYGYTF.

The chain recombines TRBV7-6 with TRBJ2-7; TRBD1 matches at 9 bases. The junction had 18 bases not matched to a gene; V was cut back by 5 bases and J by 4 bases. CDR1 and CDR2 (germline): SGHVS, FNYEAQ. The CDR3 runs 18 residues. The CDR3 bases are TGTGCCAGCAGCCCCGAAAGGGGCGTACAGGGGGCGCGTTACGAGCAGTACTTC. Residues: CASSPERGVQGARYEQYF.

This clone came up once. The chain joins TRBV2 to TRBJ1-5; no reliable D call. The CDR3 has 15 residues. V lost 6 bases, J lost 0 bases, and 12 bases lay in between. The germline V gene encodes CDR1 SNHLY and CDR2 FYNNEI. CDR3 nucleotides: TGTGCCAGCAGGGGGTTCACCGATAGCAATCAGCCCCAGCATTTT. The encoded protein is CASRGFTDSNQPQHF.